Below, 30 T cell receptor beta chains from the same sample are listed, as sequenced in a study of blood T cell repertoires in COVID-19. Assay: immunoSEQ multiplex PCR; the TCRdb copy retains only in-frame clones and omits some. Among 150,000 to 200,000 clones listed, nearly 90% were seen once. Material: peripheral blood. These receptors came from a man aged 55 to 70 with active or convalescent COVID-19.

This clone was seen only once. The genes are TRBV7-9 and TRBJ2-2; 9 nucleotides match TRBD2. CDR1 and CDR2 from the germline V gene are SEHNR and FQNEAQ (reference sequence). CDR3 length: 17 residues. V shed 11 bases and J 1 base; nucleotides not matched to a gene: 14. CDR3 coding DNA: TGTGCCTCTATCAAGGGTAGCGGGGGAGAGAACACCGGGGAGCTGTTTTTT. As protein: CASIKGSGGENTGELFF.

Worth noting for this clone: Other nucleotide sequences from this sample produce the same CDR3. V and J are TRBV5-5 and TRBJ2-5; TRBD2 matches at 7 bases. This CDR3 contains 15 residues. Germline CDR1 reads SGHKS; CDR2 reads YYEKEE (reference sequence). After removal of 4 bases from V and 3 bases from J, the junction contained 9 bases not matched to a gene. For the CDR3, the DNA is TGTGCCAGCAGCAGCCTACCGGGGGGAAAAGAGACCCAGTACTTC. It encodes CASSSLPGGKETQYF.

This chain uses TRBV19 with TRBJ1-3; perhaps TRBD1 as D (5 bases). The length of the CDR3 is 16 residues. Germline V lookup: CDR1 LNHDA, CDR2 SQIVND (reference sequence). V shed 5 bases and J shed 0 bases, with 14 bases lying between them. CDR3 coding DNA: TGTGCCAGTAGTGCTCTGGGGGAGGGCTCTGGAAACACCATATATTTT. It translates to CASSALGEGSGNTIYF. Full variable domain (rest looked up from reference TRBV19 and TRBJ1-3): DGGITQSPKYLFRKEGQNVTLSCEQNLNHDAMYWYRQDPGQGLRLIYYSQIVNDFQKGDIAEGYSVSREKKESFPLTVTSAQKNPTAFYLCASSALGEGSGNTIYFGEGSWLTVV.

The chain employs TRBV10-3 and TRBJ2-7, with 8 nucleotides matching TRBD1. Germline V gene lookup returns CDR1 ENHRY and CDR2 SYGVKD. The CDR3 is 14 amino acids. V gave up 0 bases and J gave up 5 bases; unmatched junction bases: 3. The CDR3 is CAISESQGAHEQYF. The CDR3 region has the DNA TGTGCCATCAGTGAGTCTCAGGGGGCCCACGAGCAGTACTTC.

The chain combines TRBV9 with TRBJ1-4; D might be TRBD1 (6 bases). The V gene's germline CDR1 is SGDLS and CDR2 YYNGEE. This CDR3 has 13 residues. The V gene lost 4 bases and the J gene lost 5 bases, with 9 bases spanning the gap. The DNA of the CDR3 is TGTGCCAGCAGCCAGCAGGGGAATGAAAAACTGTTTTTT. Protein sequence: CASSQQGNEKLFF. The whole variable domain, filled in from reference TRBV9 and TRBJ1-4, reads DSGVTQTPKHLITATGQRVTLRCSPRSGDLSVYWYQQSLDQGLQFLIQYYNGEERAKGNILERFSAQQFPDLHSELNLSSLELGDSALYFCASSQQGNEKLFFGSGTQLSVL.

This sequence joins TRBV6-1 and TRBJ2-7, with 9 bases lining up with TRBD1. The CDR3 has 14 amino acids. Germline loops: CDR1 MNHNS, CDR2 SASEGT. After removal of 3 bases from V and 3 bases from J, the junction contained 3 bases not matched to a gene. The CDR3 nucleotides are TGTGCCAGCAGTGAGACAGGGGGACTCTACGAGCAGTACTTC. Translating gives CASSETGGLYEQYF.

This clone was recorded only once. The rearrangement joins TRBV6-5 to TRBJ1-5; a weak D match, TRBD1 (6 bases). Germline V gives CDR1 MNHEY, CDR2 SVGAGI. Trimming stripped 10 bases from V and 2 bases from J, with 15 bases between. The CDR3 sequence is 14 residues long. The CDR3 DNA reads TGTGCCACCCTGGGGGGGGCTGGCAATCAGCCCCAGCATTTT. Amino acids: CATLGGAGNQPQHF.

This chain links TRBV18 with TRBJ1-1; weak D call: TRBD1 (5 bases). V lost 0 bases, J lost 5 bases, and 13 bases lay in between. The CDR3 has 15 amino acids. The germline CDR1 and CDR2 sequences are KGHSH and LQKENI. The CDR3 is CASSPPRAGGTEAFF. The CDR3 DNA sequence: TGTGCCAGCTCACCACCCAGGGCTGGGGGGACTGAAGCTTTCTTT. Filled out from reference TRBV18 and TRBJ1-1, the complete variable domain reads NAGVMQNPRHLVRRRGQEARLRCSPMKGHSHVYWYRQLPEEGLKFMVYLQKENIIDESGMPKERFSAEFPKEGPSILRIQQVVRGDSAAYFCASSPPRAGGTEAFFGQGTRLTVV.

V gene TRBV19 combines with J gene TRBJ1-5; D is unclear. This CDR3 region has 13 residues. Germline V CDR1 and CDR2: LNHDA, SQIVND (reference sequence). Trimming took off 2 bases at V and 9 bases at J, with 11 bases between the two ends. CDR3 nucleotide sequence: TGTGCCAGTAGTATAACGAGGGAAGGGCCCCAGCATTTT. It codes for CASSITREGPQHF.

The V and J genes are TRBV24-1 and TRBJ1-4; TRBD1 aligns across 11 bases. The CDR3 is made up of 14 amino acids. The V segment lost 5 bases and the J segment 6 bases; nucleotides outside the gene matches: 1. Per the germline V gene, CDR1 is KGHDR and CDR2 is SFDVKD. In DNA, the CDR3 is TGTGCCACCAGTGCGGGACAGGGGGATGAAAAACTGTTTTTT. The encoded protein is CATSAGQGDEKLFF.

This rearrangement joins TRBV6-5 to TRBJ1-5; D uncertain. The V end lost 7 bases, the J end lost 3 bases, and 7 bases lay between the germline ends. The germline CDR1 and CDR2 sequences are MNHEY and SVGAGI. CDR3 length: 12 amino acids. This CDR3 reads CASTSPNQPQHF. The CDR3 region has the DNA TGTGCCAGCACCTCTCCCAATCAGCCCCAGCATTTT.

The rearrangement joins TRBV5-1 to TRBJ2-5; 7 nucleotides align to TRBD1. V trimming: 0 bases; J trimming: 0 bases; junction bases outside the gene matches: 8. Germline V gene sequence: CDR1 SGHRS, CDR2 YFSETQ. The CDR3 is made up of 17 amino acids. The CDR3 nucleotides are TGCGCCAGCAGCTTGGTAGTTCGACAGGGCAACCAAGAGACCCAGTACTTC. Translated, it gives CASSLVVRQGNQETQYF.

The chain carries TRBV23-1 and TRBJ1-5; D remains ambiguous. TRBV23-1 is recorded as an ORF, its role being uncertain. The CDR3 runs to 16 residues. The V end lost 0 bases, the J end lost 0 bases, and 9 bases lay between the germline ends. The CDR3 region has the DNA TGCGCCAGCAGTCAATCAGAACAGCTTAGCAATCAGCCCCAGCATTTT. This codes for CASSQSEQLSNQPQHF.

The count of this clone is one. The J gene is TRBJ1-4, the V gene TRBV5-1; D is possibly TRBD1 (6 bases). V lost 5 bases and J 4 bases, leaving 12 bases between the germline ends. CDR1 and CDR2 from the germline V gene are SGHRS and YFSETQ. The CDR3 contains 14 residues. This CDR3 reads CASRPGQNNEKLFF. CDR3 DNA sequence: TGCGCCAGCAGGCCCGGACAGAATAATGAAAAACTGTTTTTT.

The chain links TRBV6-6 to TRBJ1-4; the match to TRBD1 covers 9 bases. The CDR3 extends over 16 amino acids. The V segment lost 0 bases and the J segment 8 bases; nucleotides outside the gene matches: 7. Looked up from germline, CDR1 is MNHNY and CDR2 is SVGAGI (reference sequence). CDR3 nucleotides: TGTGCCAGCAGTTACTCTACGACAGGGGGAAGCGAAAAACTGTTTTTT. Protein product: CASSYSTTGGSEKLFF.

The V call is TRBV6-4, the J call TRBJ2-7, with 7 bases identical to TRBD1. The CDR3 has 21 amino acids. J lost 2 bases, V lost 0 bases, and 22 bases had no gene match. Germline V gene data show CDR1 as MRHNA and CDR2 as SNTAGT. The CDR3 spells CASSDSRTQIVYRTGPYEQYF. The CDR3 DNA reads TGTGCCAGCAGTGACTCAAGGACTCAGATTGTTTACAGGACAGGTCCCTACGAGCAGTACTTC.

The gene calls are TRBV3-1 (or the pseudogene TRBV3-2) and TRBJ2-2; 8 nucleotides line up with TRBD1. CDR3 length: 15 residues. Germline lookup yields CDR1 LGHDT and CDR2 YNNKEL (reference sequence). Germline trimming cut 4 bases from V and 6 bases from J; bases unmatched to any gene: 7. The CDR3 region has the DNA TGTGCCAGCAGCCGGACAGGGAACGGGCCCGGGGAGCTGTTTTTT. Amino acids: CASSRTGNGPGELFF.

The chain couples TRBV9 to TRBJ1-2; perhaps TRBD1 as D (6 bases). Trimming took off 0 bases at V and 7 bases at J, with 16 bases between the two ends. Germline V gives CDR1 SGDLS, CDR2 YYNGEE. The CDR3 runs to 15 residues. CDR3 in amino acids: CASSVGPGESSGYTF. CDR3 nucleotide sequence: TGTGCCAGCAGCGTAGGGCCAGGGGAATCCAGTGGCTACACCTTC.

The V gene is TRBV2, the J gene TRBJ1-5; D unclear. CDR1 is SNHLY, CDR2 FYNNEI, per germline. The germline V and J ends were trimmed by 5 bases and 3 bases, with 14 bases remaining between them. CDR3 length: 15 residues. The CDR3, as DNA: TGTGCCAGCAGTCTCGAAACCCGGGTCAATCAGCCCCAGCATTTT. It specifies CASSLETRVNQPQHF.

On this clone: Mismatch with germline at one junction end may stem from a read error. The J gene is TRBJ2-2, the V gene TRBV2; D unclear. This CDR3 is built from 14 residues. CDR1 and CDR2 from the germline V gene are SNHLY and FYNNEI. The DNA for the CDR3 is TGTGCCAGCATTGAACAGACGGGCACCGGGGAGCTGTTTTTT. Its protein product is CASIEQTGTGELFF.

The chain couples TRBV11-2 to TRBJ1-2; 8 bases are shared with TRBD1. This CDR3 region has 14 residues. Losses at the gene ends were 7 bases for V and 2 bases for J; bases not matched to a gene: 6. Germline CDR1 is SGHAT and CDR2 is FQNNGV. The CDR3 region has the DNA TGTGCCAGCACCGTTACAGGGGGAAACTATGGCTACACCTTC. Translated, it gives CASTVTGGNYGYTF.

To note about this clone: Other nucleotide sequences in the sample specify the same CDR3. The CDR3 nucleotides are TGTGCCAGCTCGCCGGACAGTAACTATGGCTACACCTTC. It yields the protein CASSPDSNYGYTF. V is TRBV18 and J is TRBJ1-2; tentatively, D is TRBD1 (6 bases). V was pared by 6 bases and J by 1 base, with 9 bases between. Germline V gene data show CDR1 as KGHSH and CDR2 as LQKENI. The CDR3 extends over 13 amino acids.

The chain employs TRBV7-9 and TRBJ2-5; a possible D gene is TRBD1 (6 bases). Trimming cost V 1 base and J 5 bases, with 11 bases left between them. The germline V gene encodes CDR1 SEHNR and CDR2 FQNEAQ (reference sequence). The CDR3 sequence is 14 residues long. CDR3 region: CASSLVTGRETQYF. The CDR3 region has the DNA TGTGCCAGCAGCTTAGTTACAGGGCGTGAGACCCAGTACTTC.

This chain links TRBV4-2 with TRBJ2-5, with 7 bases that match TRBD2. The length of the CDR3 is 15 residues. Trimming cost V 4 bases and J 5 bases; bases outside gene matches: 10. CDR1 and CDR2 (germline): LGHNA, YNFKEQ. CDR3 coding DNA: TGTGCCAGCAGCCCGTACGGGGGAGGGATGGAGACCCAGTACTTC. Its protein is CASSPYGGGMETQYF.

The chain has TRBV9 and TRBJ2-2; D is possibly TRBD2 (6 bases). Trimming removed 3 bases from V and 5 bases from J, with 14 bases in between. The CDR3 has 15 residues. Per the germline V gene, CDR1 is SGDLS and CDR2 is YYNGEE. CDR3 bases: TGTGCCAGCAGCGGTCGGGGGTTCGGGACCGGGGAGCTGTTTTTT. Its translation: CASSGRGFGTGELFF.

The chain recombines TRBV20-1 with TRBJ2-7, with no clear D. V lost 2 bases to trimming and J lost 4 bases, with 6 bases between them. The CDR3 runs 11 residues. Looked up from germline, CDR1 is DFQATT and CDR2 is SNEGSKA (reference sequence). CDR3 in DNA: TGCAGTGCTAGATACTTGTACGAGCAGTACTTC. Translating it yields CSARYLYEQYF.

This clone was observed a handful of times. The genes are TRBV6-5 and TRBJ1-6; 8 nucleotides align to TRBD1. The V gene end was trimmed by 7 bases and the J gene end by 6 bases; junction bases not matched to a gene: 8. From germline, CDR1 is MNHEY and CDR2 SVGAGI. The CDR3 spans 15 residues. The CDR3 sequence is CASIKQGVCNSPLHF. Here the CDR3 DNA reads TGTGCCAGCATCAAACAGGGGGTATGTAATTCACCCCTCCACTTT.

This rearrangement joins TRBV7-2 to TRBJ2-1; D not certain. V was clipped by 2 bases and J by 9 bases, with 11 bases between them. Germline CDR1 is SGHTA and CDR2 is FQGNSA. CDR3 length: 13 residues. The CDR3 bases are TGTGCCAGCAGCTTATTAACACGATCTGAGCAGTTCTTC. Its protein product is CASSLLTRSEQFF.

V usage is TRBV18 and J usage is TRBJ1-4; maybe TRBD1 (5 bases). CDR3 length: 16 amino acids. Trimming removed 0 bases from V and 5 bases from J, with 13 bases in between. Germline V gene sequence: CDR1 KGHSH, CDR2 LQKENI. In DNA form, the CDR3 reads TGTGCCAGCTCACCACCGGTCAGGGCGATAAATGAAAAACTGTTTTTT. Translating gives CASSPPVRAINEKLFF. Together with reference TRBV18 and TRBJ1-4, the CDR3 gives the full variable domain: NAGVMQNPRHLVRRRGQEARLRCSPMKGHSHVYWYRQLPEEGLKFMVYLQKENIIDESGMPKERFSAEFPKEGPSILRIQQVVRGDSAAYFCASSPPVRAINEKLFFGSGTQLSVL.

The rearrangement joins TRBV14 to TRBJ2-6; unclear D gene. The germline V gene has CDR1 SGHDN and CDR2 FVKESK. The CDR3 is 16 residues long. Trimming cost V 4 bases and J 0 bases, with 10 bases left between them. For the CDR3, the DNA is TGTGCCAGCAGCCGTTCGCGAGTCTCTGGGGCCAACGTCCTGACTTTC. It yields the protein CASSRSRVSGANVLTF. Complete variable domain (other parts from reference TRBV14 and TRBJ2-6): EAGVTQFPSHSVIEKGQTVTLRCDPISGHDNLYWYRRVMGKEIKFLLHFVKESKQDESGMPNNRFLAERTGGTYSTLKVQPAELEDSGVYFCASSRSRVSGANVLTFGAGSRLTVL.